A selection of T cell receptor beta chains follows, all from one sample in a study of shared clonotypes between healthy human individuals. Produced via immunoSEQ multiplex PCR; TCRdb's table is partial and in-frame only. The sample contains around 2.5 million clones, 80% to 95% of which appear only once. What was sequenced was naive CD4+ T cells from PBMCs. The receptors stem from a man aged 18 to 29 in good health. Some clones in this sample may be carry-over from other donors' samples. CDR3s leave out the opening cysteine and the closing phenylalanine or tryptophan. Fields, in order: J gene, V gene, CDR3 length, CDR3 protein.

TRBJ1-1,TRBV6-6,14,ASSNRDTGWNTEAF
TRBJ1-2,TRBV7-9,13,ASSPIDRGHRGYT
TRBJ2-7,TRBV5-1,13,ASSPERQGGYEQY
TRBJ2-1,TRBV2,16,ASSPLGSGLPPYNEQF
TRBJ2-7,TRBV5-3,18,ARRRYISTELAIIPYEQY
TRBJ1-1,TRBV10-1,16,ATLGDHRGRKGDTEAF
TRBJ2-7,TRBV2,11,ASRGDFTYEQY
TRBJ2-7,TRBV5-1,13,ASSFSTGATYEQY
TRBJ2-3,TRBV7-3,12,ASSYGGSTDTQY
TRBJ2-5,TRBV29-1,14,NGSDRGEDSWETQY
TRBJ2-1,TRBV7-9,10,ASSLKWIGQF
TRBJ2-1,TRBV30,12,AQLAGGSYDEQF
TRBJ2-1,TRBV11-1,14,ASSARTSQRYNEQF
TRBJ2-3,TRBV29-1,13,SVPETGGGTDTQY
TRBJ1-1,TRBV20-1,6,SAGEAF
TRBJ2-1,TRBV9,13,ASSVLSGNYNEQF
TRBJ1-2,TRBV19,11,ASSIRENYGYT
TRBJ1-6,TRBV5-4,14,ASSLYSGGIGSPLH
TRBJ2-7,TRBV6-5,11,ASSMGHNYEQY
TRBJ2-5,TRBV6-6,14,ASSYSVGDRQETQY
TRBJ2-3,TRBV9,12,ASSVVSSADTQY
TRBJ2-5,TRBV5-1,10,ASSPEVETQY
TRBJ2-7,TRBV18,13,ASSQGQGASYEQY
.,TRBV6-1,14,ASSGGLAGGTYEQY
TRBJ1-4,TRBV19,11,ATRTGTNEKLF
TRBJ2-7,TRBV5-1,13,ASSFGTAFSYEQY
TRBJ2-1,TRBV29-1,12,SVVVAGGPDSQF
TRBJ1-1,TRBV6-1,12,ASSPRGGDVEAF
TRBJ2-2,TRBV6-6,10,ASSYPSGELF